Below are 5 T cell receptor beta chains sequenced from a single sample in a study of T-cell reconstitution after alpha-beta-depleted transplantation in children. Using unique molecular identifiers, the investigators prepared the TCRbeta library. A single record per CDR3 protein comes from TCRdb applying MiXCR to the PCR reads. The sample includes approximately 420,000 distinct CDR3 sequences, 9.5% to 13% of them seen just once. The sample in question was PBMCs from the stem cell graft donor, obtained from the stem cell graft. The receptors shown here come from a human donor who donated a stem cell graft to a child with acute myeloid leukemia.

On this clonotype itself: A read error may account for a junction end that differs from germline. The CDR3 region has the DNA TGTGCCAGCAGCTTCCTAGGTAGCGGCTACGCCTTC. Its translation is CASSFLGSGYAF. This chain connects TRBV7-9 to TRBJ1-2; D is undetermined. The CDR3 loop spans 12 amino acids. Per germline, CDR1 SEHNR and CDR2 FQNEAQ (reference sequence).

This clonotype was picked up a small number of times. The chain joins TRBV5-1 to TRBJ1-2, with D perhaps matching TRBD1 (6 bases). The germline CDR1 and CDR2 sequences are SGHRS and YFSETQ. Trimming left V 4 bases short and J 3 bases short, with 13 bases between. The CDR3 is 14 amino acids. The CDR3 reads CASSPTPGDYGYTF. DNA for the CDR3: TGCGCCAGCAGCCCAACCCCAGGGGACTATGGCTACACCTTC.

The chain carries TRBV7-9 and TRBJ1-1; TRBD1 aligns across 9 bases. Germline V lookup: CDR1 SEHNR, CDR2 FQNEAQ (reference sequence). V lost 1 base, J lost 1 base, and 4 bases stayed unmatched. The CDR3 is 16 residues long. The CDR3 region has the DNA TGTGCCAGCAGCTTAGATTGGACAGGGGAGAACACTGAAGCTTTCTTT. The encoded protein is CASSLDWTGENTEAFF.

This clonotype was seen a handful of times. The chain joins TRBV25-1 to TRBJ1-6; TRBD1 agrees at 9 bases. The germline gives CDR1 MGHDK, CDR2 SYGVNS. This CDR3 is 14 amino acids long. Trimming at V came to 6 bases and at J to 14 bases, leaving 11 bases not matched to a gene. The CDR3 sequence is CASSGGTGSRTLHF. CDR3 in DNA: TGTGCCAGCAGCGGAGGGACAGGGTCCCGGACCCTCCACTTT.

The table lists this clonotype with many counts. The chain is built from TRBV5-6 and TRBJ2-5, with D possibly matching TRBD1 (6 bases). The V end lost 4 bases, the J end lost 2 bases, and 15 bases lay between the germline ends. The CDR3 has 15 residues. The V gene's germline CDR1 is SGHDT and CDR2 YYEEEE. CDR3: CASSPTLDRQETQYF. The CDR3 DNA follows: TGTGCCAGCAGCCCTACCTTAGACAGGCAAGAGACCCAGTACTTC.